Following are 30 T cell receptor beta chains from one sample sequenced in a study of blood T cell repertoires in COVID-19. Using immunoSEQ multiplex PCR, the repertoire was profiled, and TCRdb retains in-frame clones only, with some absent. The sample comprises about 220,000 clones, 65% to 85% of which are singletons, and 3% to 4% rests with the top ten. The sequenced material came from PBMCs or T cells enriched from blood (not recorded which). The receptors stem from a woman aged 60 to 75 who had recovered from COVID-19.

The V and J genes are TRBV7-2 and TRBJ2-5; the match to TRBD1 covers 7 bases. Unmatched junction bases numbered 2, after V lost 0 bases and J lost 1 base. The CDR3 has 15 amino acids. The V gene's germline CDR1 is SGHTA and CDR2 FQGNSA. The CDR3 region is CASSLATGPQETQYF. CDR3 nucleotides: TGTGCCAGCAGCTTAGCGACAGGGCCCCAAGAGACCCAGTACTTC.

This chain connects TRBV4-2 to TRBJ1-6; TRBD1 aligns across 9 bases. The length of the CDR3 is 14 residues. Losses at the gene ends were 5 bases for V and 9 bases for J; bases not matched to a gene: 5. Germline V lookup: CDR1 LGHNA, CDR2 YNFKEQ. The CDR3: CASSSGTGISPLHF. CDR3 nucleotide sequence: TGTGCCAGCAGCTCCGGGACAGGGATTTCACCCCTCCACTTT.

The CDR3 loop is CASSASGTDSYEQYF. The CDR3 DNA sequence: TGTGCCAGCAGTGCCTCCGGGACAGACTCCTACGAGCAGTACTTC. The rearrangement uses TRBV27 and TRBJ2-7; the match to TRBD1 covers 7 bases. The CDR3 contains 15 residues. The ends lost 5 bases at V and 0 bases at J; junction bases unmatched: 7. Germline V gives CDR1 MNHEY, CDR2 SMNVEV (reference sequence).

The J gene is TRBJ2-2, the V gene TRBV10-3; TRBD1 matches at 11 bases. J was trimmed by 5 bases and V by 7 bases; bases with no gene match: 3. The germline CDR1 and CDR2 sequences are ENHRY and SYGVKD. CDR3 length: 14 residues. The CDR3: CAITGDRGTGELFF. The CDR3 coding sequence is TGTGCCATCACCGGGGACAGGGGGACCGGGGAGCTGTTTTTT.

This clone was observed a few times. This chain uses TRBV7-8 with TRBJ1-2, with TRBD1 as a possible D gene (6 bases). Germline CDR1 reads SGHVS; CDR2 reads FQNEAQ. The CDR3 has 15 amino acids. Trimming removed 2 bases from V and 2 bases from J, with 12 bases in between. For the CDR3, the DNA is TGTGCCAGCAGCTTACCCCAGGGGATAAACTATGGCTACACCTTC. As protein: CASSLPQGINYGYTF.

V usage is TRBV5-1 and J usage is TRBJ1-2, with 7 bases fitting TRBD1. The germline V gene encodes CDR1 SGHRS and CDR2 YFSETQ. The CDR3 runs 14 residues. Losses at the gene ends were 5 bases for V and 6 bases for J; bases not matched to a gene: 10. The CDR3 spells CASRWGTARDGYTF. The CDR3 region has the DNA TGCGCCAGCAGGTGGGGGACAGCTCGAGATGGCTACACCTTC.

The chain carries TRBV6-2 or TRBV6-3 and TRBJ2-1, with D possibly matching TRBD2 (7 bases). CDR3 size: 14 residues. V was shortened by 4 bases and J by 6 bases, with 13 bases between the two germline ends. CDR1 is MNHEY, CDR2 SVGEGT, per germline. The CDR3 DNA reads TGTGCCAGCAGTTGGGGGGGGGCCCCCAATGAGCAGTTCTTC. It encodes CASSWGGAPNEQFF.

The chain links TRBV6-1 to TRBJ2-2; D ambiguous. Germline lookup yields CDR1 MNHNS and CDR2 SASEGT. There are 14 residues in the CDR3. Deletions cut 1 base from V and 4 bases from J, with 7 bases between. In DNA form, the CDR3 reads TGTGCCAGCAGTGAAGTTCGAGGCACCGGGGAGCTGTTTTTT. Translated: CASSEVRGTGELFF.

This clone was recorded once. This chain links TRBV7-3 with TRBJ2-3; D might be TRBD2 (7 bases). V was trimmed by 3 bases and J by 6 bases, leaving 13 bases between them. CDR3 length equals 14 residues. Germline CDR1 and CDR2: SGHTA and FQGTGA. The CDR3 is CASSFAGAGDTQYF. CDR3 bases: TGTGCCAGCAGCTTTGCGGGGGCCGGGGATACGCAGTATTTT.

This clone was seen more than once but under ten times. V gene TRBV5-4 combines with J gene TRBJ1-1, with a weak D call TRBD1 (5 bases). The CDR3 is made up of 16 amino acids. The V gene lost 4 bases and the J gene lost 4 bases, with 20 bases spanning the gap. The germline gives CDR1 SGHNT, CDR2 YYREEE (reference sequence). CDR3: CASSPQVGGISTEAFF. CDR3 bases: TGTGCCAGCAGCCCCCAGGTGGGGGGAATAAGCACTGAAGCTTTCTTT.

This rearrangement joins TRBV14 to TRBJ1-1; D is perhaps TRBD1 (6 bases). The CDR3 is made up of 18 amino acids. Trimming stripped 0 bases from V and 5 bases from J, with 22 bases between. The V gene's germline CDR1 is SGHDN and CDR2 FVKESK. CDR3 bases: TGTGCCAGCAGCCAAGACCTGATGGGGGCCAGGGAAGGAACTGAAGCTTTCTTT. This sequence encodes CASSQDLMGAREGTEAFF. Drawing the rest from reference TRBV14 and TRBJ1-1, the complete variable domain is EAGVTQFPSHSVIEKGQTVTLRCDPISGHDNLYWYRRVMGKEIKFLLHFVKESKQDESGMPNNRFLAERTGGTYSTLKVQPAELEDSGVYFCASSQDLMGAREGTEAFFGQGTRLTVV.

This clone was observed once. The chain couples TRBV29-1 to TRBJ1-2, with D unresolved. CDR1 and CDR2 from the germline V gene are SQVTM and ANQGSEA. Trimming removed 6 bases at V and 2 bases at J, with 13 bases between. The CDR3 runs 13 residues. The CDR3 nucleotides are TGCAGCGTAGTACCCCGGGAGAACTATGGCTACACCTTC. Translated, it gives CSVVPRENYGYTF.

The rearrangement joins TRBV10-3 to TRBJ2-7; no clear D gene. The V gene lost 2 bases and the J gene lost 6 bases, with 8 bases spanning the gap. The CDR3 is 12 residues long. The V gene's germline CDR1 is ENHRY and CDR2 SYGVKD. As DNA, the CDR3 is TGTGCCATCAGTGAGACGAGTGGCGAGCAGTACTTC. This translates into CAISETSGEQYF.

The chain uses TRBV11-1 and TRBJ2-1; D is perhaps TRBD2 (5 bases). V lost 2 bases and J lost 7, with 9 bases in between. This CDR3 has 13 residues. The germline gives CDR1 SGHAT, CDR2 FQDESV (reference sequence). In DNA form, the CDR3 reads TGTGCCAGCAGCTTAATAAGGACTAATGAGCAGTTCTTC. This translates into CASSLIRTNEQFF.

DNA for the CDR3: TGTGCCAGCAGCTTTCTAGCGGGAGGTCAACCGAACACCGGGGAGCTGTTTTTT. Protein product: CASSFLAGGQPNTGELFF. The V and J genes are TRBV7-9 and TRBJ2-2; TRBD2 matches 11 bases. CDR3 length: 18 amino acids. The trim removed 3 bases at V and 0 bases at J, leaving 6 bases unmatched. Per germline, CDR1 SEHNR and CDR2 FQNEAQ (reference sequence).

Notes on this clone: Other DNA sequences of this sample code for an identical CDR3. The chain employs TRBV4-2 and TRBJ2-7; 14 bases align to TRBD2. The V gene's germline CDR1 is LGHNA and CDR2 YNFKEQ. The V segment lost 1 base and the J segment 4 bases; nucleotides outside the gene matches: 0. The length of the CDR3 is 15 residues. This CDR3 reads CASSQGLAGGYEQYF. The CDR3 DNA is TGTGCCAGCAGCCAAGGACTAGCGGGAGGGTACGAGCAGTACTTC.

The CDR3 region is CASTQASGTEQFF. The CDR3 DNA follows: TGTGCCAGCACCCAGGCTAGCGGGACAGAGCAGTTCTTC. This chain connects TRBV12-3 or TRBV12-4 to TRBJ2-1; TRBD2 aligns across 9 bases. CDR3 length equals 13 residues. The V and J ends lost 7 bases and 10 bases, in that order; junction bases with no gene match: 8.

The chain uses TRBV19 and TRBJ2-7, with 8 bases aligning to TRBD2. Germline V gene lookup returns CDR1 LNHDA and CDR2 SQIVND (reference sequence). The junction had 7 bases not matched to a gene; V was cut back by 5 bases and J by 1 base. The CDR3 has 15 residues. The CDR3 is CASSASGTSSYEQYF. CDR3 DNA sequence: TGTGCCAGTAGTGCATCCGGGACTAGTTCCTACGAGCAGTACTTC.

The chain has TRBV28 and TRBJ1-1; 10 bases line up with TRBD1. CDR3 size: 19 residues. Germline loops: CDR1 MDHEN, CDR2 SYDVKM. The trim removed 2 bases at V and 0 bases at J, leaving 12 bases unmatched. The CDR3 loop reads CASSLVTGGPRGLNTEAFF. CDR3 coding DNA: TGTGCCAGCAGTTTAGTGACAGGGGGCCCCAGGGGGTTGAACACTGAAGCTTTCTTT. The full variable domain, rest sourced from reference TRBV28 and TRBJ1-1, is DVKVTQSSRYLVKRTGEKVFLECVQDMDHENMFWYRQDPGLGLRLIYFSYDVKMKEKGDIPEGYSVSREKKERFSLILESASTNQTSMYLCASSLVTGGPRGLNTEAFFGQGTRLTVV.

The chain carries TRBV2 and TRBJ2-7, with D unclear. The CDR3 has 14 amino acids. Germline V gives CDR1 SNHLY, CDR2 FYNNEI. The V end was cut by 1 base, the J end by 3 bases, with 10 bases between. The CDR3 DNA is TGTGCCAGCAGTGAAGGGCCAGTCCTCTACGAGCAGTACTTC. It yields the protein CASSEGPVLYEQYF.

V is TRBV6-6 and J is TRBJ2-2; perhaps TRBD2 as D (6 bases). The ends were cut back, 6 bases at V and 7 bases at J, with 18 bases in the middle. The germline V gene has CDR1 MNHNY and CDR2 SVGAGI (reference sequence). This CDR3 spans 15 amino acids. CDR3 nucleotide sequence: TGTGCCAGCAGGGAAGGAGGGCGCAAGGGCGGGGAGCTGTTTTTT. Protein sequence: CASREGGRKGGELFF.

The J gene is TRBJ1-4, the V gene TRBV9, with a tentative D call TRBD1 (6 bases). Trimming removed 1 base at V and 8 bases at J, with 15 bases between. Germline V gene lookup returns CDR1 SGDLS and CDR2 YYNGEE. The CDR3 loop spans 15 amino acids. The CDR3 protein is CASSVQGHFVEKLFF. The CDR3 nucleotides are TGTGCCAGCAGCGTACAGGGACATTTCGTAGAAAAACTGTTTTTT.

This chain links TRBV19 with TRBJ1-6; D is perhaps TRBD1 (6 bases). V lost 9 bases to trimming and J lost 6 bases, with 12 bases between them. Germline CDR1 and CDR2: LNHDA and SQIVND (reference sequence). The CDR3 contains 13 residues. The CDR3 coding sequence is TGTGCCAGCCACAGACAGGCTAATTCACCCCTCCACTTT. Translation gives CASHRQANSPLHF.

This clone was seen more than once but under ten times. The genes are TRBV18 and TRBJ1-5; no clear D gene. In germline, CDR1 is KGHSH, CDR2 LQKENI. The CDR3 runs 15 residues. Trimming took off 3 bases at V and 0 bases at J, with 9 bases between the two ends. DNA for the CDR3: TGTGCCAGCTCACCGGAGGGTCATAGCAATCAGCCCCAGCATTTT. It yields the protein CASSPEGHSNQPQHF.

This chain joins TRBV4-1 and TRBJ1-6; no clear D. The V gene's germline CDR1 is MGHRA and CDR2 YSYEKL. The CDR3 is 15 residues long. V was cut by 4 bases and J by 3 bases, with 10 bases left in between. The CDR3 spells CASSLQPDYNSPLHF. For the CDR3, the DNA is TGCGCCAGCAGCCTCCAACCAGACTATAATTCACCCCTCCACTTT.

The CDR3 loop reads CASSRRAFGEETQYF. The CDR3 DNA follows: TGTGCCAGCAGCCGCCGGGCCTTTGGGGAGGAGACCCAGTACTTC. The chain uses TRBV6-5 and TRBJ2-5; D perhaps matches TRBD2 (5 bases). Germline CDR1 and CDR2: MNHEY and SVGAGI. The ends were cut back, 6 bases at V and 5 bases at J, with 19 bases in the middle. The CDR3 has 15 residues.

This chain links TRBV29-1 with TRBJ1-1, with D uncertain. This CDR3 spans 11 amino acids. The V and J ends lost 3 bases and 8 bases respectively, with 10 bases between them. The germline CDR1 and CDR2 sequences are SQVTM and ANQGSEA. The CDR3 sequence is CSVDPRHEAFF. The CDR3 DNA is TGCAGCGTTGATCCCAGACACGAAGCTTTCTTT.

The chain has TRBV15 and TRBJ2-3, with a weak D call TRBD1 (6 bases). Germline CDR1 LNHNV, CDR2 YYDKDF (reference sequence). Between the trimmed V and J ends, which lost 3 bases and 3 bases, there was a span of 13 bases. CDR3 length: 15 residues. In nucleotides, the CDR3 is TGTGCCACCAGCAGCAGGGACAAGGGGACAGATACGCAGTATTTT. Protein product: CATSSRDKGTDTQYF.

The chain couples TRBV6-1 to TRBJ1-5; 10 nucleotides align to TRBD1. V gave up 3 bases and J gave up 5 bases; unmatched junction bases: 4. Looked up from germline, CDR1 is MNHNS and CDR2 is SASEGT. This CDR3 has 15 residues. CDR3 sequence (DNA): TGTGCCAGCAGTGACCGACAGGGGGCCTATCAGCCCCAGCATTTT. It is translated as CASSDRQGAYQPQHF.

CDR3 sequence: CSVGQGGVSGELFF. CDR3 nucleotides: TGCAGCGTCGGACAGGGTGGGGTGTCCGGGGAGCTGTTTTTT. The chain recombines TRBV29-1 with TRBJ2-2; 8 bases align to TRBD1. The CDR3 length is 14 residues. The V segment lost 6 bases and the J segment 6 bases; nucleotides outside the gene matches: 9. Germline CDR1 reads SQVTM; CDR2 reads ANQGSEA.